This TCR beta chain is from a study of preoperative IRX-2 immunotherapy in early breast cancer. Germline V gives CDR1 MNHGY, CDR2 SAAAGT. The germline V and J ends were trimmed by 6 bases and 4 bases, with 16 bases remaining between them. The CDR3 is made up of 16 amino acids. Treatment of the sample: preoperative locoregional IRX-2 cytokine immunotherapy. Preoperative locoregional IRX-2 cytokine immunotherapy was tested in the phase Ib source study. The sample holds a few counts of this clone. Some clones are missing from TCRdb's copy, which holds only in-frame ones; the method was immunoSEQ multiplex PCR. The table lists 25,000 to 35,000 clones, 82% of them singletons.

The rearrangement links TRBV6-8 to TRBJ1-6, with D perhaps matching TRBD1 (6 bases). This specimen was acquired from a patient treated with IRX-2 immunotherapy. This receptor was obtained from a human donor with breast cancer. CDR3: CASRETGKRYNSPLHF. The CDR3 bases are TGTGCCAGCAGGGAAACAGGGAAACGGTATAATTCACCCCTCCACTTT.